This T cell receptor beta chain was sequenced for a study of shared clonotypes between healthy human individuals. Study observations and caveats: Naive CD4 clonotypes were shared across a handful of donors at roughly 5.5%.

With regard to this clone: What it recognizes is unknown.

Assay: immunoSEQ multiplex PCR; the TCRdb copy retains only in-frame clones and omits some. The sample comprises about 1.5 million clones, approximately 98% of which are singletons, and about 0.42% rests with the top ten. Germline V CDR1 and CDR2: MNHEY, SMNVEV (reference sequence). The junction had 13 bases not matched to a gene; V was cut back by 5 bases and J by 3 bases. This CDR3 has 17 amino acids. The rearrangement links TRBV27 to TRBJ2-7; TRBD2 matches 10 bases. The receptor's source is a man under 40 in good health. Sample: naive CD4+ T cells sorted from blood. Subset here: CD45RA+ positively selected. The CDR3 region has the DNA TGTGCCAGCAGTGCCCCGGGACTAGCGAAAGGGGGCTACGAGCAGTACTTC. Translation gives CASSAPGLAKGGYEQYF.